The rows below give T cell receptor beta chains drawn from one sample of a study of T cell responses to AZD1222 COVID-19 vaccine. Only in-frame clones appear in the TCRdb table, and some are missing; sequencing was by immunoSEQ multiplex PCR. The profile shows around 90,000 clones, about 86% of them singletons. This specimen was peripheral blood, taken on day 0 of AZD1222 vaccination. All receptors derive from an adult in good health. Each CDR3 is given with its conserved first and last residue. Each record gives: J gene, V gene, clone size, D gene, CDR3 DNA, CDR3 protein. A D gene is named only where the DNA matches it firmly. Where a row states a size, it is once, few, many or the class of an expanded clone; other rows omit it.

>TRBJ2-3|TRBV7-8|.|.
TGTGCCAGCAGCTACTCTTACAGGGATCCAGATACGCAGTATTTT
CASSYSYRDPDTQYF
>TRBJ1-1|TRBV6-5|once|.
TGTGCCAGCAGTTACTCCAGGTTTCAGGGCAGCACTGAAGCTTTCTTT
CASSYSRFQGSTEAFF
>TRBJ2-1|TRBV27|.|.
TGTGCCAGCAGTTTGGACTCTTACAATGAGCAGTTCTTC
CASSLDSYNEQFF
>TRBJ1-6|TRBV4-2|.|.
TGTGCCAGCAGCCAAGACAGGGTCAACAATTCACCCCTCCACTTT
CASSQDRVNNSPLHF
>TRBJ2-5|TRBV11-3|.|TRBD2
TGTGCCAGCAGCCTTACCAGGACTAGCGGGGGGGAGACCCAGTACTTC
CASSLTRTSGGETQYF
>TRBJ1-1|TRBV5-1|few|.
TGCGCCAGCAGCTTGTACGGAGGGAACACTGAAGCTTTCTTT
CASSLYGGNTEAFF
>TRBJ2-5|TRBV7-6|.|.
TGTGCCAGCACCCCCGGCTGGGGGGCGGGGGAGACCCAGTACTTC
CASTPGWGAGETQYF
>TRBJ1-2|TRBV7-9|.|.
TGTGCCAGCAGCTCGGACAGTTTGGTCGATGGCTACACCTTC
CASSSDSLVDGYTF
>TRBJ2-3|TRBV9|.|.
TGTGCCAGCAGCGTACCGGGGACAGATACGCAGTATTTT
CASSVPGTDTQYF
>TRBJ1-4|TRBV15|.|TRBD1
TGTGCCACCACGACAGGGGGAGGAAATGAAAAACTGTTTTTT
CATTTGGGNEKLFF
>TRBJ1-1|TRBV5-1|.|.
TGCGCCAGCAGCTTGGAACGGGCAACGAGCACTGAAGCTTTCTTT
CASSLERATSTEAFF
>TRBJ2-1|TRBV2|.|.
TGTGCCAGCGGGAGGAATGAGCAGTTCTTC
CASGRNEQFF
>TRBJ2-7|TRBV6-5|.|TRBD1
TGTGCCAGCAGCCCCAAGGCGAGACAGGGGAACGAGCAGTACTTC
CASSPKARQGNEQYF
>TRBJ1-1|TRBV29-1|.|.
TGCAGCGGTACAGGGAAGAACACTGAAGCTTTCTTT
CSGTGKNTEAFF
>TRBJ2-3|TRBV20-1|.|TRBD2
TGCAGTGCTAGTTTCGGGAGGAACCAGAGGGGAGATACGCAGTATTTT
CSASFGRNQRGDTQYF
>TRBJ2-1|TRBV14|.|.
TGTGCCAGCAGCCAAGTTCTGGGGCTAGCAATAACCTACAATGAGCAGTTCTTC
CASSQVLGLAITYNEQFF
>TRBJ2-1|TRBV20-1|.|.
TGCAGTGCTAGTCACGACTTAAGCTCCTACAATGAGCAGTTCTTC
CSASHDLSSYNEQFF
>TRBJ2-1|TRBV5-4|.|.
TGTGCCAGCAGCCCTAAAACGGGAGTGTCCTACAATGAGCAGTTCTTC
CASSPKTGVSYNEQFF
>TRBJ2-7|TRBV6-5|.|TRBD1
TGTGCCAGCATTGCGGGACAGGGGCCCTACGAGCAGTACTTC
CASIAGQGPYEQYF
>TRBJ1-6|TRBV6-5|.|TRBD1
TGTGCCAGCACCCCGACAGGGGGAGGTTCACCCCTCCACTTT
CASTPTGGGSPLHF